The rows below give T cell receptor beta chains drawn from one sample of a study of blood T cell repertoires in COVID-19. Sequencing used immunoSEQ multiplex PCR; TCRdb keeps in-frame clones, though not all of them. The sample has 150,000 to 200,000 clones, roughly 82% seen once. The sequenced material came from PBMCs or T cells enriched from blood (not recorded which). These receptor sequences come from a woman in her sixties or seventies with acute COVID-19. Each CDR3 is given with its conserved first and last residue. The size entry is marked missing in some rows and otherwise reads once, few, many or a size class.

clone_size v_call cdr3_aa
NA TRBV7-2 CASSAQGVEAFF
NA TRBV10-2 CASSEVDTGYSGNTIYF
NA TRBV7-9 CASSPAGTSFGQETQYF
NA TRBV18 CASSSGTGKHNSPLHF
NA TRBV29-1 CSVVGQGRTEAFF
NA TRBV7-2 CASSHAGGEGEKLFF
NA TRBV2 CASKGLGYNEQFF
few TRBV7-9 CASSFGPGGYTF
NA TRBV18 CASSRETGGRTEAFF
NA TRBV2 CASTGGSQPQHF
NA TRBV15 CATSISPSGRNIQYF
NA TRBV27 CASLDWAGTQYF
NA TRBV3-1/TRBV3-2 CASSQISSGSTGELFF
few TRBV11-2 CASGSLYGGGANVLTF
few TRBV3-1/TRBV3-2 CASSQDPSLALDTQYF
few TRBV9 CASSAPTGSYEQYF
NA TRBV19 CASSHQGGLDTIYF
NA TRBV4-1 CASSQAGILGKLFF
few TRBV6-5 CASSQDTEAFF
NA TRBV4-3 CASSQETSVPNEQFF
few TRBV2 CASRPRTDEAFF
once TRBV5-6 CASSSKTASWTEAFF
few TRBV7-2 CASSGRPSGTDTQYF
NA TRBV29-1 CSSGQDYGYTF
NA TRBV19 CASSIPGDSPLHF
once TRBV7-9 CASSMGQRNQPQHF
NA TRBV28 CASSGTGGAYEQYF
NA TRBV6-6 CASSLGLIYQPQHF
once TRBV5-1 CASSLDKGTDTQYF
few TRBV11-2 CASRPTGLIDENTIYF
once TRBV10-3 CAISESRGLTYNEQFF
few TRBV5-4 CASSPPAGETGELFF
NA TRBV7-9 CASSLVSGTAEQYF
many TRBV3-1/TRBV3-2 CASSQDTVSYNEQFF
NA TRBV29-1 CSVRGGDEKLFF
once TRBV3-1/TRBV3-2 CASSQEGGGPQETQYF
NA TRBV24-1 CATSDETGFNQPQHF
NA TRBV30 CAWNVDFFQQFF
NA TRBV19 CASSIPGEKLFF
NA TRBV9 CASSVLAGALAPPTDTQYF
once TRBV30 CACPTGQGDEQYF